This is a list of T cell receptor beta chains from one sample in a study of blood T cell repertoires in COVID-19. Generated by immunoSEQ multiplex PCR, the TCRdb table keeps only in-frame clones and is missing some. The table lists approximately 330,000 clones, 87% of them singletons. The sequenced sample was peripheral blood. These receptors all come from a man younger than 45 with COVID-19, enrolled during active disease. Both conserved end residues are part of each CDR3. D genes are given only for firm matches. Some rows mark clone size as missing; the rest say once, few, many or name a class of expanded clone.

cdr3_length	clone_size	v_call	j_call	d_call	cdr3_nt	cdr3_aa
14	NA	TRBV6-1	TRBJ1-2	NA	TGTGCCAGCAGTGAGCGGGGCGCCACATCGGTCTACACCTTC	CASSERGATSVYTF
14	NA	TRBV19	TRBJ2-2	NA	TGTGCCAGTACCCAGGACAGGAACACCGGGGAGCTGTTTTTT	CASTQDRNTGELFF
15	NA	TRBV10-3	TRBJ1-1	NA	TGTGCCATCAGTGAGGGGGGAGGTGGTCGGACTGAAGCTTTCTTT	CAISEGGGGRTEAFF
14	NA	TRBV7-3	TRBJ2-1	NA	TGTGCCAGCAGCTTTCTACAGGGCGGGAATGAGCAGTTCTTC	CASSFLQGGNEQFF
16	once	TRBV5-1	TRBJ2-2	NA	TGCGCCAGCAGACCCCGGGACTTGCCCAATCCCGGGGAGCTGTTTTTT	CASRPRDLPNPGELFF
14	NA	TRBV15	TRBJ2-3	NA	TGTGCCACCAGCAGAGGAGAACCCACAGATACGCAGTATTTT	CATSRGEPTDTQYF
15	NA	TRBV11-2	TRBJ2-2	NA	TGTGCCAGCAGCCGTCCCGGGACAAACACCGGGGAGCTGTTTTTT	CASSRPGTNTGELFF
17	NA	TRBV25-1	TRBJ1-6	TRBD1	TGTGCCAGCAGTGAATATGGACAGGGGAGGTCCAATTCACCCCTCCACTTT	CASSEYGQGRSNSPLHF
16	few	TRBV7-9	TRBJ2-2	NA	TGTGCCAGCAGCTTAGACAGGTCCTGGAACACCGGGGAGCTGTTTTTT	CASSLDRSWNTGELFF
19	NA	TRBV7-3	TRBJ1-2	TRBD1	TGTGCCAGCAAACCCGGTGGGACAGGGGCGATTCGAACTAACTATGGCTACACCTTC	CASKPGGTGAIRTNYGYTF
15	few	TRBV18	TRBJ2-2	NA	TGTGCCAGCTCACCACCCCACAGGGCGATCGGGGAGCTGTTTTTT	CASSPPHRAIGELFF
16	NA	TRBV5-5	TRBJ2-3	TRBD2	TGTGCCAGCAGCCTGGCTCTAGCGGGGGGTGGAGATACGCAGTATTTT	CASSLALAGGGDTQYF
13	NA	TRBV6-5	TRBJ1-1	NA	TGTGCCAGCAGTTACTCGGCGGACAGTGAAGCTTTCTTT	CASSYSADSEAFF
15	NA	TRBV5-5	TRBJ1-4	TRBD1	TGTGCCAGCAGGGAGGGGGACAGACAAAATGAAAAACTGTTTTTT	CASREGDRQNEKLFF
16	NA	TRBV5-6	TRBJ2-3	TRBD1	TGTGCCAGCAGCGCAAGGGACAGGGGGTGGGTAGATACGCAGTATTTT	CASSARDRGWVDTQYF
14	NA	TRBV27	TRBJ2-7	TRBD1	TGTGCCAGCAGTTTGGACAGGGGTGGGTACGAGCAGTACTTC	CASSLDRGGYEQYF